The rows below give T cell receptor beta chains drawn from one sample of a study of shared clonotypes between healthy human individuals. Produced via immunoSEQ multiplex PCR; TCRdb's table is partial and in-frame only. The sample includes some 2.4 million clones, approximately 93% seen only once; the top ten take approximately 0.37%. The sequenced sample consisted of naive CD4+ T cells from PBMCs. These receptors were taken from a man aged 18 to 30 in good health. Some clones in this sample may be carry-over from other donors' samples. Each CDR3 is given with its conserved first and last residue. Fields, in order: J gene, D gene, clone size, V gene, CDR3 protein, CDR3 DNA. D genes are given only for firm matches. Some rows mark clone size as missing; the rest say once, few, many or name a class of expanded clone.

>TRBJ2-1|TRBD2|few|TRBV7-9
CASTPQLAANEQFF
TGTGCCAGCACTCCTCAACTAGCGGCCAATGAGCAGTTCTTC
>TRBJ1-4|TRBD1|.|TRBV5-1
CASSSRDRGNEKLFF
TGCGCCAGCAGCTCTAGGGACAGGGGAAATGAAAAACTGTTTTTT
>TRBJ2-2|TRBD1|.|TRBV10-3
CAIKGQGVAVSGELFF
TGTGCCATCAAGGGACAGGGGGTAGCTGTGTCCGGGGAGCTGTTTTTT
>TRBJ2-5|.|.|TRBV5-1
CASSLLQGQETQYF
TGCGCCAGCAGCTTGCTTCAGGGCCAAGAGACCCAGTACTTC
>TRBJ2-7|.|.|TRBV19
CASSPLGGARVNEQYF
TGTGCCAGTAGTCCTCTTGGGGGGGCTAGAGTCAACGAGCAGTACTTC
>TRBJ1-1|.|.|TRBV28
CASSLAGGGTEAFF
TGTGCCAGCAGTTTGGCCGGGGGGGGCACTGAAGCTTTCTTT
>TRBJ2-1|TRBD1|.|TRBV2
CASMSGGPHNEQFF
TGTGCCAGCATGTCAGGGGGCCCCCACAATGAGCAGTTCTTC
>TRBJ2-2|.|.|TRBV6-5
CASSHTGELFF
TGTGCCAGCAGCCACACCGGGGAGCTGTTTTTT
>TRBJ2-2|.|.|TRBV6-5
CATREFGVTGELFF
TGTGCCACCAGGGAGTTCGGAGTCACCGGGGAGCTGTTTTTT
>TRBJ2-7|.|.|TRBV5-1
CASSLGPGPSYEQYF
TGCGCCAGCAGCTTGGGTCCGGGCCCCTCCTACGAGCAGTACTTC
>TRBJ2-1|TRBD2|.|TRBV9
CASSLMSGRNNEQFF
TGTGCCAGCAGCCTGATGAGCGGGAGAAACAATGAGCAGTTCTTC
>TRBJ2-7|TRBD1|.|TRBV6-6
CASSYPDRGVQGEQYF
TGTGCCAGCAGTTACCCGGACAGGGGAGTACAAGGGGAGCAGTACTTC
>TRBJ2-1|TRBD2|few|TRBV7-9
CASSLLAVNNEQFF
TGTGCCAGCAGCTTACTAGCGGTCAACAATGAGCAGTTCTTC
>TRBJ2-2|TRBD2|.|TRBV7-8
CASSSLAGGPTGELFF
TGTGCCAGCAGCTCGTTAGCGGGAGGGCCGACCGGGGAGCTGTTTTTT
>TRBJ1-4|.|.|TRBV7-2
CASSFYQGSEKLFF
TGTGCCAGCAGCTTCTACCAGGGGTCTGAAAAACTGTTTTTT
>TRBJ1-2|TRBD1|once|TRBV9
CASSATGQGASYGYTF
TGTGCCAGCAGCGCTACAGGACAGGGGGCTAGTTATGGCTACACCTTC
>TRBJ1-1|.|.|TRBV5-6
CASSLAVNTEAFF
TGTGCCAGCAGCTTGGCCGTGAACACTGAAGCTTTCTTT
>TRBJ2-7|TRBD2|.|TRBV5-1
CASSTGLAGVHEQYF
TGCGCCAGCAGCACGGGACTAGCGGGAGTCCACGAGCAGTACTTC
>TRBJ2-5|TRBD1|.|TRBV10-3
CAISETKQGRETQYF
TGTGCCATCAGTGAGACAAAACAGGGGCGGGAGACCCAGTACTTC
>TRBJ1-2|TRBD1|.|TRBV30
CASDRGRRSGYTF
TGTGCCTCAGACAGGGGGCGACGGAGTGGCTACACCTTC
>TRBJ2-5|TRBD2|.|TRBV28
CASSLQPSGAQETQYF
TGTGCCAGCAGTTTACAGCCTAGCGGGGCCCAAGAGACCCAGTACTTC
>TRBJ1-4|.|.|TRBV6-4
CASSSESTGTENEKLFF
TGTGCCAGCAGTTCCGAGAGCACCGGGACGGAGAATGAAAAACTGTTTTTT
>TRBJ1-2|.|.|TRBV28
CASSLEAGYTF
TGTGCCAGCAGTTTAGAGGCTGGCTACACCTTC
>TRBJ2-3|.|.|TRBV11-3
CASSSLTDTQYF
TGTGCCAGCAGCTCTCTTACAGATACGCAGTATTTT
>TRBJ2-1|.|.|TRBV4-1
CASSHGLYNEQFF
TGCGCCAGCAGCCATGGACTGTACAATGAGCAGTTCTTC
>TRBJ2-7|.|.|TRBV28
CASRPQGAGAYEQYF
TGTGCCAGCAGACCCCAGGGCGCTGGAGCCTACGAGCAGTACTTC
>TRBJ1-5|.|once|TRBV19
CASSIESGGIRNQPQHF
TGTGCCAGTAGTATAGAAAGCGGGGGGATTCGCAATCAGCCCCAGCATTTT
>TRBJ1-4|TRBD1|.|TRBV2
CASTLLGQGSEKLFF
TGTGCCAGCACTCTGCTGGGACAGGGTAGTGAAAAACTGTTTTTT
>TRBJ2-1|TRBD1|.|TRBV6-1
CASSQGQGSYNEQFF
TGTGCCAGCAGTCAAGGACAGGGTTCCTACAATGAGCAGTTCTTC
>TRBJ1-5|.|.|TRBV2
CASSRQLGSNQPQHF
TGTGCCAGCAGTCGACAGCTAGGCAGCAATCAGCCCCAGCATTTT
>TRBJ2-2|.|once|TRBV30
CAWSVSGELFF
TGTGCCTGGAGTGTTAGCGGGGAGCTGTTTTTT
>TRBJ2-2|.|once|TRBV27
CASSLRWQQENTGELFF
TGTGCCAGCAGTTTACGGTGGCAGCAAGAAAACACCGGGGAGCTGTTTTTT
>TRBJ1-2|.|.|TRBV28
CASTLRTGFNYGYTF
TGTGCCAGCACCCTAAGGACCGGCTTTAACTATGGCTACACCTTC
>TRBJ2-1|TRBD2|.|TRBV11-2
CASSLNPGLAGYNEQFF
TGTGCCAGCAGCTTAAACCCCGGACTAGCGGGGTACAATGAGCAGTTCTTC
>TRBJ2-1|TRBD1|.|TRBV9
CASSTYGTGYHSEQFF
TGTGCCAGCAGCACCTACGGGACAGGGTACCACAGTGAGCAGTTCTTC
>TRBJ1-2|.|.|TRBV7-3
CASSLSGQAGYTF
TGTGCCAGCAGCTTATCGGGTCAGGCTGGCTACACCTTC
>TRBJ1-3|TRBD1|.|TRBV7-2
CASSPDRFSGNTIYF
TGTGCCAGCAGCCCGGACAGGTTCTCTGGAAACACCATATATTTT
>TRBJ1-6|.|.|TRBV28
CASRTHSPLHF
TGTGCCAGCAGGACACATTCACCCCTCCACTTT
>TRBJ2-7|TRBD1|.|TRBV28
CASRGQGSYEQYF
TGTGCCAGCAGGGGACAGGGGTCCTACGAGCAGTACTTC
>TRBJ1-5|.|.|TRBV6-6
CASRPVGGRQPQHF
TGTGCCAGCAGACCGGTCGGAGGGAGGCAGCCCCAGCATTTT